The rows below give T cell receptor beta chains drawn from one sample of a study of T cell responses to AZD1222 COVID-19 vaccine. Sequencing was performed with immunoSEQ multiplex PCR; in TCRdb, only in-frame clones are kept and a portion is missing. The repertoire consists of 130,000 or so clones, with approximately 83% occurring once and the leading ten covering 9% to 9.5%. The sample here was peripheral blood, taken on day 0 of AZD1222 vaccination. All receptors derive from an adult in good health. Both conserved end residues are part of each CDR3. Fields, in order: J gene, D gene, V gene, clone size, CDR3 DNA, CDR3 protein. The D gene is left open where the match is weak. Not every row has a clone size; where given, it reads once, few, many or a size class.

>TRBJ1-2|.|TRBV28|.
TGTGCCAGCAGTCCCGGGGGAGCGAAGGACTATGGCTACACCTTC
CASSPGGAKDYGYTF
>TRBJ1-1|.|TRBV29-1|once
TGCAGCGTTGAGTGGGTGTTCGGTGAAGCTTTCTTT
CSVEWVFGEAFF
>TRBJ2-7|.|TRBV29-1|.
TGCAGCGTCCTGTCGCCCCCAGCTCGCGAGCAGTACTTC
CSVLSPPAREQYF
>TRBJ1-4|TRBD1|TRBV28|.
TGTGCCAGCAGGCACCCGGGACAGGGGGCAACTAATGAAAAACTGTTTTTT
CASRHPGQGATNEKLFF
>TRBJ2-5|TRBD1|TRBV3-1/TRBV3-2|.
TGTGCAACCGGGACAGGGGGTTGGGTAGAGACCCAGTACTTC
CATGTGGWVETQYF
>TRBJ1-1|.|TRBV18|.
TGTGCCAGCTCAGGGTACACTGGACGCACTGAAGCTTTCTTT
CASSGYTGRTEAFF
>TRBJ2-7|TRBD2|TRBV3-1/TRBV3-2|.
TGTGCCAGCAGCCAAGAGGGAGGGACCGGATTTACCTACGAGCAGTACTTC
CASSQEGGTGFTYEQYF
>TRBJ2-7|TRBD1|TRBV19|.
TGTGCCAGCCAAGCGGGGACAGGGATTTACGAGCAGTACTTC
CASQAGTGIYEQYF
>TRBJ2-3|TRBD2|TRBV27|.
TGTGCCAGCAGTTCGACTAGCAAAGGCACAGATACGCAGTATTTT
CASSSTSKGTDTQYF
>TRBJ2-7|.|TRBV3-1/TRBV3-2|once
TGTGCCAGCAGCCCAACCCGGACGGCGCTCGAGCAGTACTTC
CASSPTRTALEQYF
>TRBJ1-6|.|TRBV11-3|.
TGTGCCAGCAGCTTAGTGAACACCGAGGATTCACCCCTCCACTTT
CASSLVNTEDSPLHF
>TRBJ1-1|TRBD1|TRBV19|.
TGTGCCACTAACGACAGGGTGAACACTGAAGCTTTCTTT
CATNDRVNTEAFF
>TRBJ2-2|.|TRBV19|once
TGTGCCAGTAAAGGGGCGGGGCCGAACACCGGGGAGCTGTTTTTT
CASKGAGPNTGELFF
>TRBJ2-3|.|TRBV6-2/TRBV6-3|.
TGTGCCAGCAGTTACTCTCGGGGGCCTCGTGCTACAGATACGCAGTATTTT
CASSYSRGPRATDTQYF
>TRBJ1-5|.|TRBV28|.
TGTGCCAGCCTCCTCCCCCCTATAAGGGGGGGGATCAGCCAGCCCCAGCATTTT
CASLLPPIRGGISQPQHF
>TRBJ1-6|.|TRBV7-9|.
TGTGCCAGCAGCTCTGGGACGGGAGATAATTCACCCCTCCACTTT
CASSSGTGDNSPLHF
>TRBJ1-5|TRBD1|TRBV24-1|.
TGTGCCACCAGTGATACCCGGGACAGGGAGTCCCAGCATTTT
CATSDTRDRESQHF
>TRBJ2-7|.|TRBV10-3|.
TGTGCCATCAGTGCCGTTGAGAGGGAGCCACCCGAGCAGTACTTC
CAISAVEREPPEQYF
>TRBJ2-7|TRBD2|TRBV18|.
TGTGCCAGCTCACCACGGCGGACTAGCGGGAATCCCCAGACCGTCGAGCAGTACTTC
CASSPRRTSGNPQTVEQYF
>TRBJ1-5|.|TRBV19|.
TGTGCCAGTAAACCAGGTTTAAGCAATCAGCCCCAGCATTTT
CASKPGLSNQPQHF
>TRBJ2-7|.|TRBV5-1|.
TGCGCCAGCAGCTTGGTAAGCGGAACCTACGAGCAGTACTTC
CASSLVSGTYEQYF
>TRBJ1-5|TRBD1|TRBV6-5|.
TGTGCCAGCAGTTACCGGACAGGGGGCGGTCAGCCCCAGCATTTT
CASSYRTGGGQPQHF
>TRBJ2-1|.|TRBV3-1/TRBV3-2|.
TGTGCCCGCTGCAAAGATAGGGCCTTGAACGACGTTTATGGGCGGCAGTTCTTC
CARCKDRALNDVYGRQFF
>TRBJ1-1|.|TRBV12-3/TRBV12-4|.
TGTGCCAGCAGTTTTGTAATGAACACTGAAGCTTTCTTT
CASSFVMNTEAFF
>TRBJ2-7|TRBD2|TRBV13|once
TGTGCCAGCAGCTTAACTATGGCGGGGGAATCCTACGAGCAGTACTTC
CASSLTMAGESYEQYF
>TRBJ1-5|TRBD1|TRBV6-5|.
TGTGCCAGCATGACGGGACAGTCAATCCAGCCCCAGCATTTT
CASMTGQSIQPQHF
>TRBJ2-5|.|TRBV27|.
TGTGCCAGCAGTTTATATAGGACTACCGTTCAAGAGACCCAGTACTTC
CASSLYRTTVQETQYF
>TRBJ1-1|TRBD1|TRBV2|.
TGTGCCAGCAGTGAATTGGGGGACAGTCGGAGAGCTTTCTTT
CASSELGDSRRAFF
>TRBJ1-5|.|TRBV30|.
TGTGCCTGGAGTGTTCCCGGAAGCAATCAGCCCCAGCATTTT
CAWSVPGSNQPQHF
>TRBJ2-5|TRBD2|TRBV6-5|.
TGTGCCAGCAGTAGCGGGGGGTTGTCGGAGACCCAGTACTTC
CASSSGGLSETQYF
>TRBJ2-7|.|TRBV10-3|few
TGTGCCATCAGTGACCTCCGGGACTCCGGACTTTTCGAGCAGTACTTC
CAISDLRDSGLFEQYF
>TRBJ1-4|.|TRBV4-1|few
TGCGCCAGCATGAGAGTCGGGGAAAAACTGTTTTTT
CASMRVGEKLFF
>TRBJ2-3|.|TRBV5-8|.
TGTGCCAGCAGCTTAAGGGACTGGAATAAAGGCGATACGCAGTATTTT
CASSLRDWNKGDTQYF
>TRBJ1-1|.|TRBV9|once
TGTGCCAGCAGCGAGTATACTGTGAACACTGAAGCTTTCTTT
CASSEYTVNTEAFF
>TRBJ2-5|TRBD1|TRBV11-3|.
TGTGCCAGCATGGTGACAGGGGGCCGGCGACCCCAGTACTTC
CASMVTGGRRPQYF
>TRBJ1-2|.|TRBV5-6|.
TGTGCCAGCAGCCTGGGACACGTCTTTACCGCGGGCTACACCTTC
CASSLGHVFTAGYTF
>TRBJ2-2|TRBD1|TRBV30|.
TGTGCCTGGAGTGGGACCCACCGGGACAGGGCGAACACCGGGGAGCTGTTTTTT
CAWSGTHRDRANTGELFF
>TRBJ2-7|.|TRBV7-2|.
TGTGCCAGCAGCTTAGGTCCAGGGAGCTCCTACGAGCAGTACTTC
CASSLGPGSSYEQYF
>TRBJ2-3|.|TRBV9|.
TGTGCCAGCAGCCAGGCGGGTCTCACGCAGTATTTT
CASSQAGLTQYF
>TRBJ1-1|TRBD1|TRBV30|.
TGTGCCTGGAGAGGGCTACAGGGGATAGGCACTGAAGCTTTCTTT
CAWRGLQGIGTEAFF
>TRBJ2-7|.|TRBV7-9|.
TGTGCCAGCAGCCCCCCGGTCTACGAGCAGTACTTC
CASSPPVYEQYF
>TRBJ1-2|.|TRBV28|.
TGTGCCAGCAGCTCCGACAGGTCTGGCTACACCTTC
CASSSDRSGYTF
>TRBJ2-7|TRBD1|TRBV7-9|.
TGTGCCAGCAGCTACCTACAGGGGCCCTATTCTCGGGGCGAGCAGTACTTC
CASSYLQGPYSRGEQYF
>TRBJ1-1|.|TRBV18|.
TGTGCCAGCTCACCCGCAGATAGGGTACGGCCTGAAGCTTTCTTT
CASSPADRVRPEAFF
>TRBJ2-2|.|TRBV5-1|.
TGCGCCAGCACCCCATCCCTGGGGCAGAACACCGGGGAGCTGTTTTTT
CASTPSLGQNTGELFF
>TRBJ1-1|.|TRBV27|.
TGTGCCAGCAGAAGGGGGATTAGCTCAAACACTGAAGCTTTCTTT
CASRRGISSNTEAFF
>TRBJ1-3|.|TRBV19|.
TGTGCCAGTAGTGAAGGAATAGTCTCTGGAAACACCATATATTTT
CASSEGIVSGNTIYF
>TRBJ1-2|.|TRBV19|.
TGTGCCAGTAGTTCCAGGTCTGCCTATGGCTACACCTTC
CASSSRSAYGYTF